A selection of T cell receptor beta chains follows, all from one sample in a study of lymphopenia after photon versus proton radiotherapy. Sequencing was performed with immunoSEQ multiplex PCR; in TCRdb, only in-frame clones are kept and a portion is missing. This table holds more than 5,000 clones, approximately 93% found once. This sample comprised peripheral blood, obtained from a patient treated with photon-based radiotherapy. The source is a man in his sixties with cholangiocarcinoma. The CDR3 runs from the conserved cysteine through the conserved F or W. Each record gives: D gene, V gene, clone size, J gene, CDR3 DNA, CDR3 protein. D genes are given only for firm matches. Clone size is shown for a subset of rows, as once, few, many or a class of expanded clone.

-	TRBV9	-	TRBJ2-7	TGTGCCAGCAGCGCCCGAGCGTCGGGGGTACACTACGAGCAGTACTTC	CASSARASGVHYEQYF
TRBD1	TRBV2	once	TRBJ1-4	TGTGCCAGCACGGGACAGGGGGCAACTAATGAAAAACTGTTTTTT	CASTGQGATNEKLFF
-	TRBV28	-	TRBJ1-3	TGTGCCAGCAGTTGGGGGGGCGTTGGAAACACCATATATTTT	CASSWGGVGNTIYF
TRBD1	TRBV14	-	TRBJ1-1	TGTGCCAGCAGCCAACGGACAGGGTATATTGTGAACACTGAAGCTTTCTTT	CASSQRTGYIVNTEAFF
-	TRBV27	-	TRBJ1-1	TGTGCCAGTTCCCATTTGGACACTGAAGCTTTCTTT	CASSHLDTEAFF
TRBD1	TRBV25-1	once	TRBJ2-1	TGTGCCAGCAGTGTCGGGACAGGGAATTCGAATGAGCAGTTCTTC	CASSVGTGNSNEQFF
-	TRBV27	large	TRBJ1-4	TGTGCCAGCAGTCCGTCCAGTGCACTAAGGGCTAATGAAAAACTGTTTTTT	CASSPSSALRANEKLFF
TRBD1	TRBV19	-	TRBJ1-5	TGTGCCAGTAGTAACTCGGGACAGAGCAATCAGCCCCAGCATTTT	CASSNSGQSNQPQHF
TRBD2	TRBV19	-	TRBJ2-1	TGTGCCAGTAGTATACGGGGACTAGCGGGATATGAGCAGTTCTTC	CASSIRGLAGYEQFF
TRBD1	TRBV4-2	-	TRBJ2-1	TGTGCCAGCAGCCAAGATGAATGGGGGACAGCTAATGATGAGCAGTTCTTC	CASSQDEWGTANDEQFF
-	TRBV6-5	-	TRBJ2-6	TGTGCCAGCAGTTACTCCCTCGCTGGGGCCAACGTCCTGACTTTC	CASSYSLAGANVLTF
-	TRBV6-6	-	TRBJ1-4	TGTGCCAGCAGTTACGAGGGGGGGGACGGTGAAAAACTGTTTTTT	CASSYEGGDGEKLFF
-	TRBV28	-	TRBJ2-5	TGTGCCAGCAGTTCCCAGGAGACCCAGTACTTC	CASSSQETQYF
-	TRBV5-1	-	TRBJ2-2	TGCGCCAGCAGCTTGGATCTGGTAGGGAACACCGGGGAGCTGTTTTTT	CASSLDLVGNTGELFF
-	TRBV29-1	-	TRBJ2-3	TGCAGCGTTGGGGCGGGGCCCACAGATACGCAGTATTTT	CSVGAGPTDTQYF
TRBD2	TRBV2	-	TRBJ2-2	TGTGCCAGCAGTCGCGGACTAGCGGGCCAGAACACCGGGGAGCTGTTTTTT	CASSRGLAGQNTGELFF
-	TRBV5-1	once	TRBJ1-2	TGCGCCAGCAGCTTGGAGCCGGCGGCTAACTATGGCTACACCTTC	CASSLEPAANYGYTF
-	TRBV7-9	once	TRBJ2-1	TGTGCCAGCAGCCATGACAGGGCGGAGGGTTACAATGAGCAGTTCTTC	CASSHDRAEGYNEQFF
TRBD1	TRBV28	-	TRBJ1-3	TGTGCCAGCAGTTTATCAGGACAGGGGGCAGGAAACACCATATATTTT	CASSLSGQGAGNTIYF
TRBD1	TRBV6-1	-	TRBJ1-1	TGTGCCAGCAGTGAAGGCTCTAGGGGGCTGGGGAACACTGAAGCTTTCTTT	CASSEGSRGLGNTEAFF
-	TRBV19	-	TRBJ1-5	TGTGCCAGTAGTCCAGGGTCTAATCAGCCCCAGCATTTT	CASSPGSNQPQHF
-	TRBV7-2	-	TRBJ2-7	TGTGCCAGCAGCTTAGCTCCTTCTTATCTCTCCTACGAGCAGTACTTC	CASSLAPSYLSYEQYF
-	TRBV6-6	-	TRBJ1-1	TGTGCCAGCATCCACGGCGTGACTGAAGCTTTCTTT	CASIHGVTEAFF
-	TRBV18	-	TRBJ2-1	TGTGCCAGCTCACAACAGCACGATACAAACAATGAGCAGTTCTTC	CASSQQHDTNNEQFF
-	TRBV7-2	-	TRBJ1-5	TGTGCCAGCAGCTTAGATGCCCAGGGGAATCAGCCCCAGCATTTT	CASSLDAQGNQPQHF
-	TRBV9	-	TRBJ2-1	TGTGCCAGCAGCGTAGTTCCGGAGAGCTCCTACAATGAGCAGTTCTTC	CASSVVPESSYNEQFF
TRBD2	TRBV9	-	TRBJ2-1	TGTGCCAGCAGCGTCACCTTAGGGACTAGCGGGGGGCCCAAAGAATTCAATGAGCAGTTCTTC	CASSVTLGTSGGPKEFNEQFF
-	TRBV4-3	-	TRBJ1-1	TGCGCCAGCAGCCCCCACCCTGGATCCCCAGGAGGTACTGAAGCTTTCTTT	CASSPHPGSPGGTEAFF
TRBD2	TRBV5-4	-	TRBJ2-5	TGTGCCAGCAGCCAGGGACTAGCGGGGGGGGTAGAGACCCAGTACTTC	CASSQGLAGGVETQYF
-	TRBV27	-	TRBJ2-7	TGTGCCAGCAAATCAGGAAACTACGAGCAGTACTTC	CASKSGNYEQYF
TRBD2	TRBV6-1	-	TRBJ2-1	TGTGCCAGCAGTGAATGGCGGGAGGGGGGCAATGAGCAGTTCTTC	CASSEWREGGNEQFF
TRBD2	TRBV18	-	TRBJ2-3	TGTGCCAGCTCACCAAGACTAGCGGACACAGATACGCAGTATTTT	CASSPRLADTDTQYF
-	TRBV6-6	-	TRBJ2-7	TGTGCCAGCAGAGGAGTCGGCTACGAGCAGTACTTC	CASRGVGYEQYF
-	TRBV29-1	-	TRBJ2-5	TGCAGCGTCGAGACGGAGGGGGAGACCCAGTACTTC	CSVETEGETQYF
TRBD1	TRBV7-2	-	TRBJ1-2	TGTGCCAGCAGCTTCGGGACAGTGGTGATCTATGGCTACACCTTC	CASSFGTVVIYGYTF
-	TRBV15	-	TRBJ2-7	TGTGCCACCAAAAAAGACGTCCAGGCATCCTACTACGAGCAGTACTTC	CATKKDVQASYYEQYF
-	TRBV4-3	-	TRBJ2-7	TGCGCCAGCAGCCAAGACTCAGGGACCTACGAGCAGTACTTC	CASSQDSGTYEQYF
TRBD2	TRBV9	-	TRBJ2-1	TGTGCCAGCAGCGTAGGGGGACAGCTACTAGCGGGAGGGGTCAATGAGCAGTTCTTC	CASSVGGQLLAGGVNEQFF
TRBD2	TRBV27	-	TRBJ2-1	TGTGCCAGCAGTGCCCTGACTAGCGGGAGGGCCGGTGAGCAGTTCTTC	CASSALTSGRAGEQFF
-	TRBV28	-	TRBJ2-1	TGTGCCAGCAGGTCAACCTCAGGTTACAATGAGCAGTTCTTC	CASRSTSGYNEQFF
-	TRBV4-1	-	TRBJ2-7	TGCGCCAGCAGCCCGCAGGGATACGAGCAGTACTTC	CASSPQGYEQYF
-	TRBV6-1	few	TRBJ1-3	TGTGCCAGCACGGGGGGTTATGGAAACACCATATATTTT	CASTGGYGNTIYF
-	TRBV7-2	-	TRBJ1-1	TGTGCCAGCAGCTCAGAATTCGAAGCTTTCTTT	CASSSEFEAFF
-	TRBV7-2	once	TRBJ2-5	TGTGCCAGCGGAAGGGGAGCTGAAGAGACCCAGTACTTC	CASGRGAEETQYF
TRBD2	TRBV7-2	-	TRBJ2-5	TGTGCCAGCAGCCGGACTAGCGGGGGCCGCCAAGAGACCCAGTACTTC	CASSRTSGGRQETQYF
TRBD2	TRBV7-6	-	TRBJ2-6	TGTGCCAGCAGCGCACGGACTAGCGGGGGTACTGGGGCCAACGTCCTGACTTTC	CASSARTSGGTGANVLTF
-	TRBV13	-	TRBJ2-3	TGTGCCAGCAGCTATTGGGACCGACGCTATACGCAGTATTTT	CASSYWDRRYTQYF
-	TRBV11-3	-	TRBJ1-1	TGTGCCAGCAGCCCTGGGTGGGGGTGGATGAACACTGAAGCTTTCTTT	CASSPGWGWMNTEAFF
TRBD1	TRBV10-3	few	TRBJ1-2	TGTGCCATCAGCGACAGGGAACCATACTATGGCTACACCTTC	CAISDREPYYGYTF
TRBD1	TRBV5-4	once	TRBJ2-5	TGTGCCAGCAGCTTGGTTGCAGGGGGCGGGGAGACCCAGTACTTC	CASSLVAGGGETQYF
-	TRBV6-5	-	TRBJ1-1	TGTGCCAGCAGTTACTCCTTGGGAAGGGATGAAGCTTTCTTT	CASSYSLGRDEAFF
-	TRBV18	-	TRBJ2-1	TGTGCCAGCTCACCATTTCAGGGAGTCAATGAGCAGTTCTTC	CASSPFQGVNEQFF
-	TRBV5-6	once	TRBJ2-6	TGTGCCAGCAGCTTACTTTACAGGGTCGGCTCTGGGGCCAACGTCCTGACTTTC	CASSLLYRVGSGANVLTF
-	TRBV28	-	TRBJ2-7	TGTGCCAGCAGTTTCGTGAGCGTCGTTGGGTACGAGCAGTACTTC	CASSFVSVVGYEQYF
-	TRBV7-9	-	TRBJ1-2	TGTGCCAGCAGCTTAGGGGGGCTGGGCTATGGCTACACCTTC	CASSLGGLGYGYTF
-	TRBV28	-	TRBJ2-2	TGTGCCAGCAGTCGGATCGGGTCAGACAACACCGGGGAGCTGTTTTTT	CASSRIGSDNTGELFF
-	TRBV6-5	-	TRBJ2-5	TGTGCCAGCAGTTCCCCTCGTGGAGGAGAGACCCAGTACTTC	CASSSPRGGETQYF
-	TRBV6-5	-	TRBJ2-7	TGTGCCAGCAGTTACGCAAGGGGGGCGAAGTACTTC	CASSYARGAKYF
-	TRBV28	-	TRBJ2-4	TGTGCCAGCGCCCTGCAGGAGGGCATTCAGTACTTC	CASALQEGIQYF